These T cell receptor beta chains were read from a single sample in a study of cytomegalovirus exposure and HLA in healthy donors. Assay: immunoSEQ multiplex PCR; the TCRdb copy retains only in-frame clones and omits some. This sample yields about 150,000 clones, of which approximately 90% are seen a single time; about 0.64% belongs to the top ten. Specimen: PBMCs. The receptors stem from a man between 18 and 35 years old in good health and CMV-seronegative. Each CDR3 is given with its conserved first and last residue. A D gene is named only where the DNA matches it firmly. Clone size is shown for a subset of rows, as once, few, many or a class of expanded clone.

d_call,clone_size,v_call,j_call,cdr3_nt,cdr3_aa
-,-,TRBV10-3,TRBJ1-1,TGTGCCATCAGTGATTTGAACATGAACACTGAAGCTTTCTTT,CAISDLNMNTEAFF
TRBD1,-,TRBV6-5,TRBJ2-3,TGTGCCAGCAGTTATCATGGACAGGGGGCAGATACGCAGTATTTT,CASSYHGQGADTQYF
-,-,TRBV27,TRBJ2-5,TGTGCCAGCAGTTGGTCTAAAACCCAAGAGACCCAGTACTTC,CASSWSKTQETQYF
-,few,TRBV5-1,TRBJ1-2,TGCGCCAGCAGCCCAGGGGCCATCTCCTATGGCTACACCTTC,CASSPGAISYGYTF
-,-,TRBV28,TRBJ1-5,TGTGCCAGCAGTTCCCCCGGGGGGTCCCAGCATTTT,CASSSPGGSQHF
TRBD2,-,TRBV4-3,TRBJ2-1,TGCGCCAGCAGCCACCCGGGTGAGGAGCGGGGCTACAATGAGCAGTTCTTC,CASSHPGEERGYNEQFF
-,-,TRBV27,TRBJ2-2,TGTGCCAGCAGTTTAGGGTCCGGGGTCATAGTGTCTTCCGGGGAGCTGTTTTTT,CASSLGSGVIVSSGELFF
TRBD1,-,TRBV19,TRBJ1-5,TGTGCCAGTAGTAGGGGCCCCGAGGACAGGGGCAATCAGCCCCAGCATTTT,CASSRGPEDRGNQPQHF
-,-,TRBV7-9,TRBJ1-4,TGTGCCAGCAGTCCCAGATTCGCTTCAACTAATGAAAAACTGTTTTTT,CASSPRFASTNEKLFF
-,-,TRBV19,TRBJ2-1,TGTGCCAGTAGTGTGAGGCGGGGTACCTACAATGAGCAGTTCTTC,CASSVRRGTYNEQFF
-,once,TRBV5-1,TRBJ2-3,TGCGCCAGCAGCTCGCTTATCGGTACGCAGTATTTT,CASSSLIGTQYF
TRBD2,-,TRBV19,TRBJ2-1,TGTGCCAGTAGTATCGCTACGGGACTAGCGAGAACCCCGTTCTTC,CASSIATGLARTPFF
-,-,TRBV6-1,TRBJ2-3,TGTGCCAGCAGTGTGGTTAGCGGATCCACAGATACGCAGTATTTT,CASSVVSGSTDTQYF
-,-,TRBV5-1,TRBJ2-7,TGCGCCAGCAGCTTCGAAGGGGCCTACGAGCAGTACTTC,CASSFEGAYEQYF
TRBD2,-,TRBV7-8,TRBJ2-1,TGTGCCAGCAGCCCACTACTAGCGGGTGTAGGATACAATGAGCAGTTCTTC,CASSPLLAGVGYNEQFF
-,-,TRBV29-1,TRBJ1-3,-,CSVLERGHSGNTIYF
TRBD1,once,TRBV15,TRBJ2-5,TGTGCCACCAGCAGTCCCTGGACAGGGAGAGAGACCCAGTACTTC,CATSSPWTGRETQYF
-,-,TRBV6-5,TRBJ2-2,TGTGCCAGCAGTCCCCGAGCCGGGGAGCTGTTTTTT,CASSPRAGELFF
-,-,TRBV4-1,TRBJ1-1,TGCGCCAGCAGCCAGAGTTGGTTTGGAGGGACTGAAGCTTTCTTT,CASSQSWFGGTEAFF
-,once,TRBV6-6,TRBJ2-5,TGTGCCAGCAGTTACTCGCTGGGGCCTGGAGAGACCCAGTACTTC,CASSYSLGPGETQYF
TRBD1,-,TRBV7-7,TRBJ2-1,TGTGCCAGCAGCTCCCGGGACAGACCCAATGAGCAGTTCTTC,CASSSRDRPNEQFF
TRBD2,-,TRBV5-4,TRBJ2-1,TGTGCCAGCAGCCTAGCGGGGCCCTACAATGAGCAGTTCTTC,CASSLAGPYNEQFF
TRBD1,once,TRBV5-1,TRBJ2-1,TGCGCCAGCAGCCCGGCCGGGACAGGGGGTTACAATGAGCAGTTCTTC,CASSPAGTGGYNEQFF
TRBD1,once,TRBV10-1,TRBJ1-1,TGCGCCAGCAGCTCTGGGACAGGGCCCTCTGACACTGAAGCTTTCTTT,CASSSGTGPSDTEAFF
TRBD1,-,TRBV7-3,TRBJ2-3,TGTGCCAGCAGCCGACCTCGGGACAGGCGATCGACAGATACGCAGTATTTT,CASSRPRDRRSTDTQYF
TRBD1,-,TRBV7-8,TRBJ1-2,TGTGCCAGCAGTCCACAATGGGACAGTACTAACTATGGCTACACCTTC,CASSPQWDSTNYGYTF
-,once,TRBV10-2,TRBJ2-1,TGCGCCAGCAGTCCTAAGGGGCAGAGTATCTCCTACAATGAGCAGTTCTTC,CASSPKGQSISYNEQFF
-,-,TRBV5-1,TRBJ1-6,TGCGCCAGCAGCTTGACAGGGATTTCACCCCTCCACTTT,CASSLTGISPLHF
-,-,TRBV10-3,TRBJ1-2,TGTGCCATCAGTGAGTCGATGGCTGGCTACACCTTC,CAISESMAGYTF
TRBD1,-,TRBV15,TRBJ2-7,TGTGCCACCAGCAGCGACAGGGCCAACGAGCAGTACTTC,CATSSDRANEQYF
-,once,TRBV5-6,TRBJ1-1,TGTGCCAGCAGCGATGCGAGGGCTGAAGCTTTCTTT,CASSDARAEAFF
TRBD2,-,TRBV9,TRBJ2-1,TGTGCCAGCAGCGTAGCTGGGAGGAGGGGACTAGCGGGTCTCAATGAGCAGTTCTTC,CASSVAGRRGLAGLNEQFF
TRBD1,-,TRBV7-6,TRBJ1-1,TGTGCCAGCAGACTCGGGACAGCCACTGAAGCTTTCTTT,CASRLGTATEAFF
-,-,TRBV5-4,TRBJ2-1,TGTGCCAGCAGCGCCGGGACAACCCGCTCCTACAATGAGCAGTTCTTC,CASSAGTTRSYNEQFF
TRBD1,many,TRBV11-2,TRBJ2-2,TGTGCCAGCAGCTCGCTAAGGACAGGGCTCACCGGGGAGCTGTTTTTT,CASSSLRTGLTGELFF
-,-,TRBV15,TRBJ2-7,TGTGCCACCAGCAGAGATAAAATGTACGAGCAGTACTTC,CATSRDKMYEQYF
-,once,TRBV9,TRBJ2-2,TGTGCCAGCAGCGTGGGGCCCGGGGAGCTGTTTTTT,CASSVGPGELFF
TRBD1,-,TRBV5-1,TRBJ1-1,TGCGCCAGCAGCCTCCAGGACAGGGGCGAAGCTTTCTTT,CASSLQDRGEAFF
TRBD1,-,TRBV27,TRBJ2-7,TGTGCCAGCAGTTTCAGTCGGACAGGGACATACGAGCAGTACTTC,CASSFSRTGTYEQYF
-,-,TRBV21-1,TRBJ1-5,TGTGCCAGCAGCCCGCCGGGACAGGGTCTTAATCAGCCCCAGCATTTT,CASSPPGQGLNQPQHF